This TCR beta chain was retrieved from a study of OX40 agonist ivuxolimab in advanced cancers. Study-wide findings and caveats: Clonal expansion was among the lowest in partial responders at 0.1-3.0 mg/kg, especially CD8+.

The length of the CDR3 is 14 residues. Germline loops: CDR1 SGHRS, CDR2 YFSETQ. Trimming removed 0 bases at V and 1 base at J, with 7 bases between. A note on this clone: What it binds is unknown.

Clones were sequenced by immunoSEQ multiplex PCR, and TCRdb holds only the in-frame ones, with some missing. The sample includes roughly 86,000 clones, 92% of them seen just once. The V and J genes are TRBV5-1 and TRBJ1-1; D gene ambiguous. This specimen consisted of CD4+ or CD8+ T cells sorted from blood, obtained in a trial of the OX40 agonist ivuxolimab. This sequence was found in an adult with an advanced solid tumor such as melanoma, head and neck, liver or kidney cancer. The CDR3 loop reads CASSLEAGNTEAFF. Written as DNA, the CDR3 is TGCGCCAGCAGCTTGGAAGCAGGGAACACTGAAGCTTTCTTT.